This TCR beta chain emerged from a study of CD8+ T cells in alopecia areata. This clone was seen once. Sample treatment: oral pan-JAK inhibitor, 5-10 mg twice daily. Patients with alopecia areata provided lesional scalp punch biopsies as well as peripheral blood. It was cDNA, reverse transcribed from extracted RNA, that served as the sequencing template. Profiled with immunoSEQ multiplex PCR; TCRdb holds only in-frame clones, not every one. The sample contains roughly 99,000 clones, 65% to 85% of which appear only once. The germline CDR1 and CDR2 sequences are SGHRS and YFSETQ. The ends lost 7 bases at V and 6 bases at J; junction bases unmatched: 15. CDR3 length equals 15 residues.

The chain couples TRBV5-1 to TRBJ1-2; 7 bases map to TRBD1. The material was CD8+ T cells sorted from blood, obtained at week 24, from a patient treated with tofacitinib. This receptor was taken from a human donor with alopecia areata. The CDR3 loop is CASLASDREIHGYTF. The CDR3 bases are TGCGCCAGCCTGGCGTCTGACAGGGAGATCCATGGCTACACCTTC.